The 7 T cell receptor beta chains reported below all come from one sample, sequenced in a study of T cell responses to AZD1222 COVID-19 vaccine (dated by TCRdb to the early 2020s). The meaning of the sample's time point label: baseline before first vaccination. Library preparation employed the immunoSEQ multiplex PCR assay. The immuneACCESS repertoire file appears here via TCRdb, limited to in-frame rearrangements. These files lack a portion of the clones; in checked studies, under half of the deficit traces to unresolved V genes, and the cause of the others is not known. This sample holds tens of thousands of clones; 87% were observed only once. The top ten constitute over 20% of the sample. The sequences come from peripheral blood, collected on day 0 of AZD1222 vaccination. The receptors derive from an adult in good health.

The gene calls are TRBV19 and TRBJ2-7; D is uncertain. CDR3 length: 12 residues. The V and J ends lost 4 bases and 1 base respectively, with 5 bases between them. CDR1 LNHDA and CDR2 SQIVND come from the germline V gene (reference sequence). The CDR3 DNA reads TGTGCCAGTAGTACCCCTTCCTACGAGCAGTACTTC. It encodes CASSTPSYEQYF.

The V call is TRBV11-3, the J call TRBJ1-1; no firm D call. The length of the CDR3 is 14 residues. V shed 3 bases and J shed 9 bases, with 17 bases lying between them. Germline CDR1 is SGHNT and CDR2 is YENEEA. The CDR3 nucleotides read TGTGCCAGCAGCTTGGTCCGAGCAGGATTCCAAGCTTTCTTT. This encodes CASSLVRAGFQAFF.

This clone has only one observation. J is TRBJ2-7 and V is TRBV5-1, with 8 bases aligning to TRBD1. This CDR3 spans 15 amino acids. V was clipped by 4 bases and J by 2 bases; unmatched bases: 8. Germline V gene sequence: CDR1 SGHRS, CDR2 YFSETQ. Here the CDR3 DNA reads TGCGCCAGCAGCGTGGGACAGGAGGGGACCTACGAGCAGTACTTC. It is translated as CASSVGQEGTYEQYF.

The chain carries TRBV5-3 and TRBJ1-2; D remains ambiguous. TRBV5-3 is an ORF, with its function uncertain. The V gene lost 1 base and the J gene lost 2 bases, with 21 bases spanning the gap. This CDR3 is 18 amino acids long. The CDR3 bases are TGTGCCAGAAGCTTGTTAAGTAGTATCCCCGGCCAGAACTATGGCTACACCTTC. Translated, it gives CARSLLSSIPGQNYGYTF.

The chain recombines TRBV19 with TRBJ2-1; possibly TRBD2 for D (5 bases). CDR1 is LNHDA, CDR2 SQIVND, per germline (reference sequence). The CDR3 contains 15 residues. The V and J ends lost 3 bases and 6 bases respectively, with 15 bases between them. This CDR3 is CASSMQAVNPNEQFF. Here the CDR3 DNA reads TGTGCCAGTAGTATGCAAGCGGTTAACCCCAATGAGCAGTTCTTC. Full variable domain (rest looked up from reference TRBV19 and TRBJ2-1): DGGITQSPKYLFRKEGQNVTLSCEQNLNHDAMYWYRQDPGQGLRLIYYSQIVNDFQKGDIAEGYSVSREKKESFPLTVTSAQKNPTAFYLCASSMQAVNPNEQFFGPGTRLTVL.

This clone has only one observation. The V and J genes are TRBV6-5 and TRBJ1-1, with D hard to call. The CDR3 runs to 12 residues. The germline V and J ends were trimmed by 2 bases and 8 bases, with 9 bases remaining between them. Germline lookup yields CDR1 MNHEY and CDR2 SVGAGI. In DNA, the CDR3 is TGTGCCAGCAGTTACGAGGGAGACGAAGCTTTCTTT. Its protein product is CASSYEGDEAFF.

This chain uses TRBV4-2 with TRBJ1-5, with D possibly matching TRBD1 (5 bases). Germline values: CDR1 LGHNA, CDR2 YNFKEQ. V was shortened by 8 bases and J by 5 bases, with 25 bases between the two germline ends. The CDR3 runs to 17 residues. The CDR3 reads CASSSGGPASPDQPQHF. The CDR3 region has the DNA TGTGCCAGCTCTTCCGGGGGACCCGCGAGCCCCGATCAGCCCCAGCATTTT.